These T cell receptor beta chains were read from a single sample in a study of cytomegalovirus exposure and HLA in healthy donors. Sequencing was performed with immunoSEQ multiplex PCR; in TCRdb, only in-frame clones are kept and a portion is missing. The sample contains about 100,000 clones, around 74% of which appear only once. The sequencing input was PBMCs. The source of these receptors is a middle-aged man in good health and CMV-seropositive. Both conserved end residues are part of each CDR3. Fields, in order: D gene, V gene, J gene, clone size, CDR3 protein, CDR3 DNA. A D gene is named only where the DNA matches it firmly. Expanded clones get a size class; other rows say once, few or many, or leave the size out.

TRBD1	TRBV11-2	TRBJ1-1	NA	CASSPTAGQGKMEAFF	TGTGCCAGCAGCCCAACGGCCGGACAGGGGAAAATGGAAGCTTTCTTT
NA	TRBV28	TRBJ2-1	NA	CASRLSLSSYNEQFF	TGTGCCAGCAGACTCTCCCTGAGCTCCTACAATGAGCAGTTCTTC
NA	TRBV5-5	TRBJ1-3	NA	CASSKSGPGVGNTIYF	TGTGCCAGCAGCAAATCCGGGCCAGGGGTTGGAAACACCATATATTTT
TRBD1	TRBV7-6	TRBJ2-7	few	CASSPPGQGYEQYF	TGTGCCAGCAGCCCCCCGGGACAGGGCTACGAGCAGTACTTC
TRBD2	TRBV7-8	TRBJ2-3	NA	CASSLGWRGGTDTQYF	TGTGCCAGCAGCTTAGGTTGGCGGGGGGGCACAGATACGCAGTATTTT
TRBD2	TRBV4-3	TRBJ2-5	few	CASSQRGTSGETQYF	TGCGCCAGCAGCCAACGTGGGACTAGCGGAGAGACCCAGTACTTC
NA	TRBV5-4	TRBJ1-2	NA	CASSSEGLEGYTF	TGTGCCAGCAGCTCCGAAGGATTGGAGGGCTACACCTTC
TRBD2	TRBV5-1	TRBJ2-7	NA	CASSQISGTSGDEQYF	TGCGCCAGCAGCCAGATAAGCGGGACTAGCGGCGACGAGCAGTACTTC
TRBD1	TRBV11-2	TRBJ1-2	NA	CASSPNRGFYGYTF	TGTGCCAGCAGCCCTAACAGGGGGTTCTATGGCTACACCTTC
NA	TRBV7-8	TRBJ1-1	once	CASSFPDRNTEAFF	TGTGCCAGCAGCTTCCCAGACAGGAACACTGAAGCTTTCTTT
NA	TRBV7-2	TRBJ2-7	NA	CASSLGREGGYEQYF	TGTGCCAGCAGCTTAGGGCGGGAAGGAGGCTACGAGCAGTACTTC
TRBD1	TRBV19	TRBJ1-1	NA	CASTRTGGTEAFF	TGTGCCAGTACTCGGACAGGGGGCACTGAAGCTTTCTTT
TRBD2	TRBV5-4	TRBJ2-5	NA	CASSLKRGGLQETQYF	TGTGCCAGCAGCTTAAAGCGGGGGGGCCTCCAAGAGACCCAGTACTTC
NA	TRBV9	TRBJ1-5	NA	CASSAPGSNQPQHF	TGTGCCAGCAGCGCCCCGGGAAGCAATCAGCCCCAGCATTTT
NA	TRBV4-1	TRBJ1-4	NA	CASSLPAAQGGEKLFF	TGCGCCAGCAGCCTACCGGCGGCCCAAGGGGGTGAAAAACTGTTTTTT
TRBD1	TRBV6-6	TRBJ1-2	NA	CASRIRDRAGGYGYTF	TGTGCCAGCAGAATCCGGGACAGAGCCGGAGGCTATGGCTACACCTTC
TRBD2	TRBV9	TRBJ2-2	NA	CASSVAGGLAGTTGELFF	TGTGCCAGCAGCGTAGCAGGGGGACTAGCGGGTACTACCGGGGAGCTGTTTTTT
TRBD1	TRBV15	TRBJ1-2	NA	CATSTGQGAPYGYTF	TGTGCCACCAGCACCGGACAGGGGGCGCCGTATGGCTACACCTTC
NA	TRBV28	TRBJ1-5	NA	CASSLVDAGNQPQHF	TGTGCCAGCAGTTTGGTTGACGCGGGGAATCAGCCCCAGCATTTT
NA	TRBV19	TRBJ1-2	NA	CASSIDQGTGGYTF	TGTGCCAGTAGTATAGATCAGGGGACCGGCGGCTACACCTTC
NA	TRBV28	TRBJ1-2	NA	CASSRQERTYGYTF	TGTGCCAGCAGCAGACAGGAGAGGACATATGGCTACACCTTC
NA	TRBV2	TRBJ2-7	NA	CASTQGGGFDEQYF	TGTGCCAGCACCCAAGGGGGGGGTTTCGACGAGCAGTACTTC
TRBD1	TRBV25-1	TRBJ1-2	few	CASSEYKGTGGDGYTF	TGTGCCAGCAGTGAATATAAAGGGACAGGGGGCGATGGCTACACCTTC
NA	TRBV7-6	TRBJ2-7	NA	CASSLVPPLPGQFYEQYF	TGTGCCAGCAGCTTAGTACCCCCCCTCCCCGGACAGTTCTACGAGCAGTACTTC
NA	TRBV6-1	TRBJ2-1	NA	CASSEPRHEQFF	TGTGCCAGCAGTGAACCGCGGCATGAGCAGTTCTTC
NA	TRBV27	TRBJ2-6	NA	CASSSPGKGANVLTF	TGTGCCAGCAGTTCCCCGGGAAAGGGGGCCAACGTCCTGACTTTC
NA	TRBV7-3	TRBJ2-2	NA	CASSSYTGELFF	TGTGCCAGCAGCTCCTACACCGGGGAGCTGTTTTTT
NA	TRBV9	TRBJ2-1	NA	CASSVVLSGYNEQFF	TGTGCCAGCAGCGTGGTCTTATCCGGGTACAATGAGCAGTTCTTC
TRBD2	TRBV10-2	TRBJ2-4	NA	CASSESGLADAKNIQYF	TGCGCCAGCAGTGAGTCGGGACTAGCGGACGCCAAAAACATTCAGTACTTC
TRBD2	TRBV7-9	TRBJ2-5	NA	CASSLIAGKETQYF	TGTGCCAGCAGCTTAATAGCGGGGAAAGAGACCCAGTACTTC
NA	TRBV11-2	TRBJ1-6	NA	CASSLDTGSLRHF	TGTGCCAGCAGCTTAGATACGGGGTCCTTACGCCACTTT
TRBD2	TRBV5-4	TRBJ2-3	NA	CASSPKLAGGGDTQYF	TGTGCCAGCAGCCCGAAGCTAGCGGGAGGCGGAGATACGCAGTATTTT
NA	TRBV7-8	TRBJ1-1	NA	CASHGGDTEAFF	TGTGCCAGTCATGGGGGGGACACTGAAGCTTTCTTT
TRBD2	TRBV5-1	TRBJ2-3	NA	CASRTAGPGDTQYF	TGCGCCAGCAGAACAGCGGGGCCCGGGGATACGCAGTATTTT
TRBD2	TRBV7-8	TRBJ2-1	NA	CASSSFLAGDYNEQFF	TGTGCCAGCAGCAGCTTTCTAGCGGGGGACTACAATGAGCAGTTCTTC
NA	TRBV4-2	TRBJ2-1	NA	CASSQVAENEQFF	TGTGCCAGCAGCCAAGTAGCGGAAAATGAGCAGTTCTTC
NA	TRBV11-2	TRBJ2-3	NA	CASSYRFPDTQYF	TGTGCCAGCAGCTATAGATTTCCAGATACGCAGTATTTT
TRBD1	TRBV19	TRBJ2-4	NA	CASSYGTGWGAKNIQYF	TGTGCCAGTAGTTACGGGACAGGGTGGGGAGCCAAAAACATTCAGTACTTC
TRBD1	TRBV6-5	TRBJ1-2	few	CASTGGINYGYTF	TGTGCCAGCACAGGGGGGATTAACTATGGCTACACCTTC
TRBD1	TRBV29-1	TRBJ1-1	NA	CSVTGAEAFF	TGCAGCGTTACAGGGGCGGAAGCTTTCTTT
TRBD1	TRBV19	TRBJ2-3	NA	CASSIFRGQDTQYF	TGTGCCAGTAGTATCTTCAGGGGGCAAGATACGCAGTATTTT
NA	TRBV29-1	TRBJ1-5	once	CSVQVGSNNQPQHF	TGCAGCGTCCAAGTCGGTAGTAACAATCAGCCCCAGCATTTT
NA	TRBV19	TRBJ2-1	NA	CASSPKRSYNEQFF	TGTGCCAGTAGTCCTAAGCGGAGCTACAATGAGCAGTTCTTC
TRBD1	TRBV7-9	TRBJ1-1	NA	CASSPTGVLIAFF	TGTGCCAGCAGCCCGACAGGGGTCTTGATAGCTTTCTTT
NA	TRBV10-3	TRBJ1-1	few	CAITKNRDTEAFF	TGTGCCATCACCAAGAACCGGGACACCGAAGCTTTCTTT
TRBD1	TRBV5-4	TRBJ2-7	NA	CATTGTGVLQYF	TGTGCCACCACAGGGACAGGGGTGTTACAGTACTTC
TRBD1	TRBV6-1	TRBJ1-2	NA	CASSGINGQGKDYGYTF	TGTGCCAGCAGTGGTATCAACGGACAGGGAAAAGATTATGGCTACACCTTC
TRBD1	TRBV2	TRBJ1-5	few	CASGDRVEQPQHF	TGTGCCAGCGGGGACAGGGTTGAACAGCCCCAGCATTTT
TRBD2	TRBV4-2	TRBJ2-5	NA	CASSRRSRLAETQETQYF	TGTGCCAGCAGCCGCCGGAGCCGACTAGCGGAGACCCAAGAGACCCAGTACTTC
TRBD1	TRBV28	TRBJ2-6	few	CASSFETGTAGANVLTF	TGTGCCAGCAGTTTCGAAACCGGGACAGCTGGGGCCAACGTCCTGACTTTC
TRBD2	TRBV6-1	TRBJ2-1	many	CASSEAAGGQHEQFF	TGTGCCAGCAGTGAAGCGGCGGGGGGGCAACATGAGCAGTTCTTC
TRBD1	TRBV11-2	TRBJ2-1	NA	CASSLDLGQGVEQFF	TGTGCCAGCAGCTTAGATTTGGGACAGGGGGTTGAGCAGTTCTTC
TRBD1	TRBV28	TRBJ1-1	NA	CASETGVNTEAFF	TGTGCCAGCGAGACAGGGGTTAACACTGAAGCTTTCTTT
NA	TRBV27	TRBJ1-6	NA	CASSLSARGKDSPLHF	TGTGCCAGCAGTTTATCGGCCAGGGGCAAAGATTCACCCCTCCACTTT
NA	TRBV5-5	TRBJ1-1	NA	CASSLERGRNTEAFF	TGTGCCAGCAGCTTGGAAAGGGGAAGGAACACTGAAGCTTTCTTT
TRBD1	TRBV28	TRBJ1-4	NA	CASSNRRQGMSNEKLFF	TGTGCCAGCAGTAATCGGAGACAGGGGATGAGTAATGAAAAACTGTTTTTT
TRBD2	TRBV13	TRBJ2-1	NA	CASTSGAGGYNEQFF	TGTGCCAGCACCTCGGGAGCGGGGGGGTACAATGAGCAGTTCTTC